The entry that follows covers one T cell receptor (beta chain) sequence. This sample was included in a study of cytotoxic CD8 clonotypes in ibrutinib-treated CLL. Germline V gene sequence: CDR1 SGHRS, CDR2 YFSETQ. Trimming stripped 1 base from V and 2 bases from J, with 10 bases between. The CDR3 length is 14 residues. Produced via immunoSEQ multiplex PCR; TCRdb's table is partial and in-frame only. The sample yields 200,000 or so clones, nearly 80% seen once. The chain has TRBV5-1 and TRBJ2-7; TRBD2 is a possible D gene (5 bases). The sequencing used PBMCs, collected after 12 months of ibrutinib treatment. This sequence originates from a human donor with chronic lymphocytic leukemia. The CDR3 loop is CASSLTSGTYEQYF. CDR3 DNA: TGCGCCAGCAGCTTGACTTCCGGGACCTACGAGCAGTACTTC.